These 32 T cell receptor beta chains share one sample of origin, sequenced in a study of post-analysis software for immune sequencing data. Overall study results and limits: In patients, TRBV5-6, TRBV5-1 and TRBV20-1 belonged to five TRBV segments found more frequently than in controls.

Unique molecular identifiers featured in each of the TCR beta cDNA libraries. TCRdb reprocessed the PCR reads via MiXCR and lists one record per CDR3 protein. This sample has around 250,000 distinct CDR3 sequences, with roughly a third found just once. Their cognate antigens are unknown. The sequenced sample consisted of blood. Receptors originate from a girl aged 5-17 years with multiple sclerosis.

This clonotype was counted a few times. A much larger clone lies a single base off, so this may be a read error. This chain links TRBV12-3 or TRBV12-4 with TRBJ2-5; 9 bases are a match to TRBD2. The CDR3 runs to 14 residues. Unmatched junction bases numbered 17, after V lost 10 bases and J lost 11 bases. Here the CDR3 reads CAIRLAAPYNEQYF. In nucleotides, the CDR3 is TGTGCCATTAGACTAGCGGCGCCTTACAATGAGCAGTACTTC.

The chain combines TRBV12-3 or TRBV12-4 with TRBJ1-1; tentatively, D is TRBD1 (6 bases). The germline V and J ends were trimmed by 6 bases and 1 base, with 15 bases remaining between them. The CDR3 covers 15 residues. The CDR3 DNA reads TGTGCCAGCAGCCGAAGGGGGTTGGAGAACACTGAAGCTTTCTTT. This gives the protein CASSRRGLENTEAFF.

This clonotype was detected many times. The CDR3 DNA reads as TGCGCCAGCAAAAACACCGTAGGGGGAACAGATACGCAGTATTTT. Protein: CASKNTVGGTDTQYF. This sequence joins TRBV5-1 and TRBJ2-3; tentatively, D is TRBD1 (6 bases). CDR1 is SGHRS and CDR2 is YFSETQ in the germline V gene. The CDR3 has 15 residues. Trimming left V 6 bases short and J 3 bases short, with 17 bases between.

In its sample, this clonotype was seen many times. This chain uses TRBV7-2 with TRBJ2-3, with 9 bases that match TRBD2. V trimming: 0 bases; J trimming: 0 bases; junction bases outside the gene matches: 7. This CDR3 is built from 18 residues. CDR1 is SGHTA, CDR2 FQGNSA, per germline. The CDR3 region has the DNA TGTGCCAGCAGCTTAGCCCTAGCGGGGCCGCCTAGCACAGATACGCAGTATTTT. Protein: CASSLALAGPPSTDTQYF.

The rearrangement uses TRBV2 and TRBJ2-3, with D perhaps matching TRBD2 (6 bases). Trimming removed 3 bases from V and 4 bases from J, with 11 bases in between. This CDR3 contains 14 residues. Germline values: CDR1 SNHLY, CDR2 FYNNEI. CDR3 DNA: TGTGCCAGCAGTGAGGGGAGGAGACCAGATACGCAGTATTTT. Its translation is CASSEGRRPDTQYF.

This clonotype was seen repeatedly, ten times or more. The gene calls are TRBV29-1 and TRBJ1-6, with 7 nucleotides matching TRBD1. Per germline, CDR1 SQVTM and CDR2 ANQGSEA. With V trimmed by 6 bases and J by 8 bases, 4 bases remained unmatched. CDR3 length: 12 residues. The CDR3 region is CSVRTGDSPLHF. The CDR3 DNA sequence: TGCAGCGTCAGGACAGGCGATTCACCCCTCCACTTT.

In nucleotides, the CDR3 is TGCAGTGCTAGTCCGTCTTACGAGCAGTACTTC. Its translation is CSASPSYEQYF. The rearrangement links TRBV20-1 to TRBJ2-1, with D unclear. The J call is doubtful: the DNA matches TRBJ2-7 better. CDR1 is DFQATT, CDR2 SNEGSKA, per germline (reference sequence). This CDR3 is built from 11 residues.

Concerning this clonotype: It is unclear where the CDR3 begins or ends on the DNA, so no DNA is shown, and the CDR3 is as TCRdb lists it. The chain links TRBV29-1 to TRBJ2-6. Germline V lookup: CDR1 SQVTM, CDR2 ANQGSEA. The CDR3 totals 14 residues, both ends included. The CDR3 here is CSVAMGSGANVLTF.

The V and J genes are TRBV12-3 or TRBV12-4 and TRBJ2-7; 7 bases are shared with TRBD1. The CDR3 runs 14 residues. Trimming at V came to 6 bases and at J to 3 bases, leaving 8 bases not matched to a gene. In DNA form, the CDR3 reads TGTGCCAGCAGGAGGGACAGCTATAACTACGAGCAGTACTTC. It yields the protein CASRRDSYNYEQYF.

This clonotype was counted many times. The genes are TRBV5-1 and TRBJ2-1; D not certain. Trimming took off 4 bases at V and 9 bases at J, with 11 bases between the two ends. The CDR3 totals 12 residues. CDR1 is SGHRS and CDR2 is YFSETQ in the germline V gene. In DNA, the CDR3 is TGCGCCAGCAGCGCTGGAGCCCGTGAGCAGTTCTTC. It yields the protein CASSAGAREQFF.

In the case of this clonotype: This could be a read error, since a much larger clone is one nucleotide away. The conserved phenylalanine or tryptophan normally closing the CDR3 is absent here, so this likely arose from a read error. The V and J genes are TRBV15 and TRBJ1-1; D not certain. The CDR3 contains 13 residues. The ends were cut back, 0 bases at V and 3 bases at J, with 5 bases in the middle. The germline V gene has CDR1 LNHNV and CDR2 YYDKDF (reference sequence). The CDR3 sequence: CATSRDLDTEAFC. The DNA of the CDR3 is TGTGCCACCAGCAGAGATTTGGACACTGAAGCTTTCTGT.

This clonotype has at least ten counts. V and J are TRBV15 and TRBJ2-3; unclear D gene. In germline, CDR1 is LNHNV, CDR2 YYDKDF (reference sequence). The V end was cut by 0 bases, the J end by 3 bases, with 4 bases between. The CDR3 totals 13 residues. DNA for the CDR3: TGTGCCACCAGCAGAGAATGGACAGATACGCAGTATTTT. This sequence encodes CATSREWTDTQYF.

In the case of this clonotype: A much larger clone lies one base from this, so it may be a read error. This chain uses TRBV6-2 or TRBV6-3 with TRBJ2-7, with a possible D match to TRBD1 (5 bases). Per the germline V gene, CDR1 is MNHEY and CDR2 is SVGEGT. The length of the CDR3 is 12 residues. The V and J ends lost 5 bases and 3 bases respectively, with 8 bases between them. CDR3 coding DNA: TGTGCCAGCAGTCAGGGTTGCTACGAGCAGTACTTC. It specifies CASSQGCYEQYF.

Remarks on this clonotype: This may be a read error: a much more frequent sequence differs by one nucleotide. The chain has TRBV5-1 and TRBJ1-2; 7 bases align to TRBD1. V shed 6 bases and J 6 bases; nucleotides not matched to a gene: 11. Germline assignment: CDR1 SGHRS and CDR2 YFSETQ. This CDR3 spans 14 amino acids. The CDR3 reads CASNSRQGGDGYTF. DNA for the CDR3: TGCGCCAGCAACTCAAGACAGGGTGGGGATGGCTACACCTTC.

At least ten counts were recorded for this clonotype. The V gene is TRBV10-3, the J gene TRBJ2-7; D is perhaps TRBD2 (7 bases). Germline lookup yields CDR1 ENHRY and CDR2 SYGVKD. V was shortened by 0 bases and J by 0 bases, with 18 bases between the two germline ends. The CDR3 sequence is 18 residues long. The chain's CDR3 is CAISESRGGLLSSYEQYF. CDR3 in DNA: TGTGCCATCAGTGAGTCGAGGGGGGGGTTGCTCAGCTCCTACGAGCAGTACTTC.

This chain uses TRBV29-1 with TRBJ2-4; 7 bases agree with TRBD2. CDR1 is SQVTM, CDR2 ANQGSEA, per germline. The CDR3 loop spans 13 amino acids. With V trimmed by 7 bases and J by 8 bases, 11 bases remained unmatched. CDR3 region: CSASFERGDIQYF. In DNA form, the CDR3 reads TGCAGCGCTTCCTTTGAGCGGGGAGACATTCAGTACTTC.

The J gene is TRBJ2-1, the V gene TRBV6-5, with 9 bases aligning to TRBD1. Germline values: CDR1 MNHEY, CDR2 SVGAGI. V lost 4 bases and J lost 10; bases outside the gene matches: 14. The CDR3 extends over 16 amino acids. DNA of the CDR3: TGTGCCAGCAGTTCCCCTCCTTTGACAGGGGGGGACGAGCAGTTCTTC. It yields the protein CASSSPPLTGGDEQFF.

The chain joins TRBV20-1 to TRBJ2-1; 10 nucleotides match TRBD2. Trimming removed 3 bases from V and 2 bases from J; junction bases left unmatched: 4. Germline CDR1 reads DFQATT; CDR2 reads SNEGSKA (reference sequence). CDR3 size: 15 residues. The CDR3 coding sequence is TGCAGTGCTAGGAATAGCGGGAGGCCCTACAATGAGCAGTTCTTC. Translated: CSARNSGRPYNEQFF.

The chain carries TRBV10-3 and TRBJ2-3; 10 bases match TRBD2. This CDR3 comprises 15 residues. The trim removed 2 bases at V and 3 bases at J, leaving 2 bases unmatched. Germline values: CDR1 ENHRY, CDR2 SYGVKD. CDR3 nucleotides: TGTGCCATCAGTGAGCCTAGCGGGAGAACAGATACGCAGTATTTT. Translated: CAISEPSGRTDTQYF.

This clonotype was counted between two and nine times. The chain joins TRBV5-1 to TRBJ1-1; D is ambiguous. The V and J ends lost 0 bases and 6 bases respectively, with 15 bases between them. Germline assignment: CDR1 SGHRS and CDR2 YFSETQ. The length of the CDR3 is 15 residues. The CDR3, as DNA: TGCGCCAGCAGCTTGGGCCCGTCCTCGAGGGCTGAAGCTTTCTTT. Protein: CASSLGPSSRAEAFF.

The V call is TRBV6-4, the J call TRBJ2-1; D gene uncertain. V lost 4 bases, J lost 7 bases, and 11 bases lay in between. The CDR3 runs 13 residues. Per the germline V gene, CDR1 is MRHNA and CDR2 is SNTAGT. As DNA, the CDR3 is TGTGCCAGCAGTGTCACGTCGGGTAATGAGCAGTTCTTC. Translating it yields CASSVTSGNEQFF.

Only a few counts were recorded for this clonotype. This may arise from a read error, as a much more abundant clone is one base away. The rearrangement joins TRBV4-1 to TRBJ2-1, with D uncertain. TRBJ2-7 explains the end of the DNA better; the J call may be wrong. Germline CDR1 reads MGHRA; CDR2 reads YSYEKL. The CDR3 length is 13 residues. The CDR3 DNA reads as TGCGCCAGCAGCCACGACCGGTACAATGAGCAGTACTTC. It yields the protein CASSHDRYNEQYF.

This clonotype was counted between two and nine times. J is TRBJ2-1 and V is TRBV7-3; 9 nucleotides line up with TRBD2. The V segment lost 5 bases and the J segment 3 bases; nucleotides outside the gene matches: 14. Per the germline V gene, CDR1 is SGHTA and CDR2 is FQGTGA. This CDR3 has 18 amino acids. As DNA, the CDR3 is TGTGCCAGCAGCATTGCTAGCGGGGAAGCCCTAATCTACAATGAGCAGTTCTTC. Residues: CASSIASGEALIYNEQFF.

The sample holds a few counts of this clonotype. V gene TRBV3-1 combines with J gene TRBJ1-5; D is undetermined. CDR1 and CDR2 (germline): LGHDT, YNNKEL (reference sequence). The CDR3 spans 14 residues. The V gene lost 3 bases and the J gene lost 2 bases, with 8 bases spanning the gap. Here the CDR3 reads CASSQGERNQPQHF. In DNA, the CDR3 is TGTGCCAGCAGCCAGGGTGAGCGCAATCAGCCCCAGCATTTT. Combining the CDR3 with reference TRBV3-1 and TRBJ1-5 gives the whole variable domain DTAVSQTPKYLVTQMGNDKSIKCEQNLGHDTMYWYKQDSKKFLKIMFSYNNKELIINETVPNRFSPKSPDKAHLNLHINSLELGDSAVYFCASSQGERNQPQHFGDGTRLSIL.

The sample holds one count of this clonotype. Being one base from a much bigger clone, this may be a read error. V usage is TRBV5-1 and J usage is TRBJ2-2; TRBD1 matches 11 bases. CDR3 length: 15 residues. Germline lookup yields CDR1 SGHRS and CDR2 YFSETQ. The CDR3 is CASSWTGGDTGERFF. CDR3 nucleotides: TGCGCCAGCAGCTGGACAGGGGGCGACACCGGGGAGCGGTTTTTT.

The CDR3 loop is CSVGWGPYEQYF. The CDR3 region has the DNA TGCAGCGTTGGTTGGGGGCCCTACGAGCAGTACTTC. This rearrangement joins TRBV29-1 to TRBJ2-7; perhaps TRBD1 as D (6 bases). Germline V gene data show CDR1 as SQVTM and CDR2 as ANQGSEA. With 4 bases removed from V and 2 bases from J, the gap between germline ends came to 9 bases. The CDR3 has 12 residues.

This clonotype has just a few counts. The CDR3 sequence is CASSPRPRNTIYF. The DNA for the CDR3 is TGTGCCAGCAGCCCGAGGCCCCGAAACACCATATATTTT. This chain connects TRBV11-2 to TRBJ1-3; D is ambiguous. Germline CDR1 SGHAT, CDR2 FQNNGV. Between the trimmed V and J ends, which lost 5 bases and 5 bases, there was a span of 10 bases. The CDR3 runs to 13 residues.

This clonotype was seen many times. V and J are TRBV5-8 and TRBJ2-1; TRBD1 matches 9 bases. The CDR3 has 15 residues. CDR1 is SGHTS, CDR2 YDEGEE, per germline. The V gene end was trimmed by 4 bases and the J gene end by 4 bases; junction bases not matched to a gene: 6. The CDR3 DNA follows: TGTGCCAGCAGCCTACCGGGACAGGGATACAATGAGCAGTTCTTC. It encodes CASSLPGQGYNEQFF.

In regard to this clonotype: One base away lies a much larger clone, so this may be a sequencing read error. The rearrangement links TRBV7-6 to TRBJ2-7, with unresolved D. Per the germline V gene, CDR1 is SGHVS and CDR2 is FNYEAQ. V shed 0 bases and J shed 8 bases, with 11 bases lying between them. This CDR3 has 13 amino acids. Here the CDR3 reads CASSLAPSSKQYF. CDR3 nucleotides: TGTGCCAGCAGCTTAGCCCCTTCGTCCAAGCAGTACTTC.

This clonotype has ten or more counts. The chain joins TRBV28 to TRBJ1-2; no firm D call. Germline CDR1 MDHEN, CDR2 SYDVKM. The CDR3 covers 17 residues. The V gene lost 4 bases and the J gene lost 5 bases, with 23 bases spanning the gap. CDR3 bases: TGTGCCAGCAGTTCCCTCAACCCAGAGGAGGGCCCATATGGCTACACCTTC. Its translation is CASSSLNPEEGPYGYTF.

As regards this clonotype: A clone one base away is much larger, so this may be a read error. This sequence joins TRBV10-3 and TRBJ1-2, with a tentative D call TRBD1 (5 bases). Germline V gene lookup returns CDR1 ENHRY and CDR2 SYGVKD. The CDR3 extends over 15 amino acids. For the CDR3, the DNA is TGTGCCCTCAGTGGGGGGGTAACGGCTAACTATGGCTACACCTTC. This translates into CALSGGVTANYGYTF.

The V call is TRBV7-2, the J call TRBJ2-7; D is uncertain. The end of the DNA is better explained by TRBJ2-5, so the J call may be wrong. The CDR3 has 12 amino acids. Germline CDR1 SGHTA, CDR2 FQGNSA. CDR3 amino acids: CASSPYRETQYF. In nucleotides, the CDR3 is TGTGCCAGCAGCCCATACCGGGAGACCCAGTACTTC.